This T cell receptor (beta chain) was obtained from a study of post-analysis software for immune sequencing data. About the study: Courses of disease covered relapsing-remitting, secondary progressive and progressive-relapsing multiple sclerosis. Overall study findings and caveats: Controls had lower frequencies than patients of a few TRBV segments, which included TRBV5-6, TRBV5-1 and TRBV20-1. In multiple sclerosis, normalized Chao1 diversity was significantly below that of controls.

To note about this clonotype: The antigen remains unidentified.

The TCR beta cDNA libraries carried unique molecular identifiers. The T cell input of about 0.85 to 10 million gave around 450,000 cDNA molecules. TCRdb ran MiXCR on the PCR reads and lists one entry per CDR3 protein. The sample gives 750,000 to 950,000 distinct CDR3 sequences, 53% of which show up once; around 4.5% is in the top ten. The ends were cut back, 8 bases at V and 3 bases at J, with 14 bases in the middle. The CDR3 covers 14 residues. Per germline, CDR1 SGHRS and CDR2 YFSETQ. The receptor was derived from a girl aged 5 to 17 with multiple sclerosis. The sequencing sample was made of blood. The genes are TRBV5-1 and TRBJ1-4; D unresolved. DNA of the CDR3: TGCGCCAGTCGATCGGGAGGACCTAATGAAAAACTGTTTTTT. Amino acids: CASRSGGPNEKLFF.